The rows below give T cell receptor beta chains drawn from one sample of a study of T cell changes during pregnancy in multiple sclerosis. The table came from immunoSEQ multiplex PCR; TCRdb's copy has only in-frame clones and leaves some out. Among approximately 40,000 clones listed, just under 95% were seen once. Sample: CD4+ T cells from peripheral blood mononuclear cells, taken in the third trimester of pregnancy. These receptors were obtained from a female donor with multiple sclerosis, enrolled in a pregnancy study. CDR3s include the opening cysteine and the closing phenylalanine or tryptophan. Each record gives: J gene, D gene, V gene, clone size, CDR3 DNA, CDR3 protein. The D gene is left open where the match is weak. Clone sizes are given selectively: once, few, many, or a class where the clone is expanded.

J: TRBJ2-7; D: NA; V: TRBV14; size: NA; DNA: TGTGCCAGCAGCCAAGATTGGGACAAATCCCACGAGCAGTACTTC; CDR3: CASSQDWDKSHEQYF
J: TRBJ1-1; D: NA; V: TRBV10-3; size: NA; DNA: TGTGCCATCAGTGAGTTTGCAGGGGTGAACACTGAAGCTTTCTTT; CDR3: CAISEFAGVNTEAFF
J: TRBJ1-2; D: NA; V: TRBV5-4; size: once; DNA: TGCGCCAGCAGCCAAGATCGCAACAGAAGACTATATGGCTACACCTTC; CDR3: CASSQDRNRRLYGYTF
J: TRBJ1-1; D: NA; V: TRBV5-6; size: once; DNA: TGTGCCAGCAGCACCCTCGGACAGAGTAACACTGAAGCTTTCTTT; CDR3: CASSTLGQSNTEAFF
J: TRBJ2-5; D: TRBD1; V: TRBV11-2; size: NA; DNA: TGTGCCAGCAGGGACCCGGGACAGGGAGCGGAGACCCAGTACTTC; CDR3: CASRDPGQGAETQYF
J: TRBJ2-2; D: NA; V: TRBV7-3; size: NA; DNA: TGTGCCAGCAGCACTAGCACCGGGGAGCTGTTTTTT; CDR3: CASSTSTGELFF
J: TRBJ2-7; D: NA; V: TRBV6-1; size: NA; DNA: TGTGCCAGCGGAGAACCCCCCTACGAGCAGTACTTC; CDR3: CASGEPPYEQYF
J: TRBJ1-2; D: NA; V: TRBV18; size: NA; DNA: TGTGCCAGCTCACCAGACAAGGTATCCAGCGGCTACACCTTC; CDR3: CASSPDKVSSGYTF
J: TRBJ2-7; D: TRBD1; V: TRBV28; size: NA; DNA: TGTGCCAGCAGTAAAACCATGGGGACAGGGAAGGAGCAGTACTTC; CDR3: CASSKTMGTGKEQYF
J: TRBJ2-2; D: NA; V: TRBV5-4; size: NA; DNA: TGTGCCAGCAGCTTGGCCTTGAAGCGGAGCACCGGGGAGCTGTTTTTT; CDR3: CASSLALKRSTGELFF
J: TRBJ2-4; D: TRBD2; V: TRBV10-2; size: NA; DNA: TGCGCCAGCAGTGAGTTGAGCGGGGGCTTGGCCAAAAACATTCAGTACTTC; CDR3: CASSELSGGLAKNIQYF
J: TRBJ2-1; D: NA; V: TRBV11-1; size: NA; DNA: TGTGCCAGCAGTCCGCCGGTTGGTGAGCAGTTCTTC; CDR3: CASSPPVGEQFF
J: TRBJ1-4; D: NA; V: TRBV7-6; size: once; DNA: TGTGCCAGCAGCAATCTTCAGGGGCTGGGGGAAAAACTGTTTTTT; CDR3: CASSNLQGLGEKLFF
J: TRBJ2-3; D: TRBD2; V: TRBV5-4; size: NA; DNA: TGTGCCAGCAGCGGGACTAGCGGGAGAGGGGGAGATACGCAGTATTTT; CDR3: CASSGTSGRGGDTQYF
J: TRBJ2-3; D: NA; V: TRBV28; size: NA; DNA: TGTGCCAGCAGCCCCCCCAGGGTAGCTTGGGATACGCAGTATTTT; CDR3: CASSPPRVAWDTQYF
J: TRBJ2-1; D: TRBD2; V: TRBV4-2; size: NA; DNA: TGTGCCAGCAGCCAGGGTCCACTAGCGGGAGGCTCCGGGGAGCAGTTCTTC; CDR3: CASSQGPLAGGSGEQFF
J: TRBJ1-1; D: NA; V: TRBV5-4; size: NA; DNA: TGTGCCAGCAGCTTGGTTCGGGGATCTGAAGCTTTCTTT; CDR3: CASSLVRGSEAFF
J: TRBJ1-5; D: NA; V: TRBV5-6; size: NA; DNA: TGTGCCAGCAGCTTTGGTAAGGCAGGGCTGAGCAATCAGCCCCAGCATTTT; CDR3: CASSFGKAGLSNQPQHF
J: TRBJ2-3; D: TRBD2; V: TRBV14; size: NA; DNA: TGTGCCAGCAGCCAAGTAGCGGGAAGCACAGATACGCAGTATTTT; CDR3: CASSQVAGSTDTQYF
J: TRBJ2-1; D: TRBD2; V: TRBV14; size: NA; DNA: TGTGCCAGCAGGGAAGGGGCCGGGAGGGCCTCCTACAATGAGCAGTTCTTC; CDR3: CASREGAGRASYNEQFF
J: TRBJ2-2; D: TRBD2; V: TRBV11-1; size: few; DNA: TGTGCCAGCAATCTAGCGGGAGCGGGCGGGGAGCTGTTTTTT; CDR3: CASNLAGAGGELFF
J: TRBJ2-5; D: NA; V: TRBV7-6; size: NA; DNA: TGTGCCAGCAGCCTATGGCAGGCAGAGACCCAGTACTTC; CDR3: CASSLWQAETQYF
J: TRBJ2-6; D: TRBD2; V: TRBV11-3; size: NA; DNA: TGTGCCAGCAGCTTCTCCGGGAGGGCCTTTTCTGGGGCCAACGTCCTGACTTTC; CDR3: CASSFSGRAFSGANVLTF
J: TRBJ2-1; D: TRBD2; V: TRBV7-9; size: NA; DNA: TGTGCCAGCAGCCTCACTAGCGGGAGGGCCGATGAGCAGTTCTTC; CDR3: CASSLTSGRADEQFF
J: TRBJ2-6; D: NA; V: TRBV5-1; size: NA; DNA: TGCGCCAGCAGCTTGGCCGGCGCGGTAGCGGGGGCCAACGTCCTGACTTTC; CDR3: CASSLAGAVAGANVLTF
J: TRBJ2-1; D: NA; V: TRBV5-4; size: NA; DNA: TGTGCCAGCAGCTTGACCCAGGGTCTAGCGCCACGGAATGAGCAGTTCTTC; CDR3: CASSLTQGLAPRNEQFF
J: TRBJ1-4; D: NA; V: TRBV28; size: NA; DNA: TGTGCCAGCAGACCGACAGGAGGAAATGAAAAACTGTTTTTT; CDR3: CASRPTGGNEKLFF
J: TRBJ2-7; D: TRBD1; V: TRBV2; size: NA; DNA: TGTGCCAGCAGTTCCCGAAGACAGGGGGTCTACGAGCAGTACTTC; CDR3: CASSSRRQGVYEQYF
J: TRBJ1-1; D: NA; V: TRBV6-5; size: NA; DNA: TGTGCCAGCAGCCGCGACAGTTTGAACACTGAAGCTTTCTTT; CDR3: CASSRDSLNTEAFF
J: TRBJ2-7; D: TRBD2; V: TRBV2; size: NA; DNA: TGTGCCAGCAGTGCGGAGCGGGAGATCTCCTACGAGCAGTACTTC; CDR3: CASSAEREISYEQYF
J: TRBJ1-1; D: TRBD1; V: TRBV11-2; size: NA; DNA: TGTGCCAGCAGCCCAAACAGGACAGGGTCGGGCACTGAAGCTTTCTTT; CDR3: CASSPNRTGSGTEAFF
J: TRBJ2-1; D: NA; V: TRBV20-1; size: NA; DNA: TGCAGTGCTAGACGCTCCGGTGAGCAGTTCTTC; CDR3: CSARRSGEQFF
J: TRBJ2-4; D: NA; V: TRBV7-9; size: NA; DNA: TGTGCCAGCAGCTTATTACAGGGTGAGAGCATTCAGTACTTC; CDR3: CASSLLQGESIQYF
J: TRBJ2-6; D: TRBD1; V: TRBV15; size: NA; DNA: TGTGCCACCAGCAGAGACAGGGGGCGTTCTGGGGCCAACGTCCTGACTTTC; CDR3: CATSRDRGRSGANVLTF
J: TRBJ2-4; D: NA; V: TRBV5-5; size: NA; DNA: TGTGCCAGCAGCTTGGCTGGTCTAGCCGCCTTTGGGGCCAAAAACATTCAGTACTTC; CDR3: CASSLAGLAAFGAKNIQYF
J: TRBJ2-7; D: TRBD1; V: TRBV5-1; size: NA; DNA: TGCGCCAGCAGCTTGCTGGGACAGGCCAACTACGAGCAGTACTTC; CDR3: CASSLLGQANYEQYF
J: TRBJ1-4; D: TRBD1; V: TRBV28; size: NA; DNA: TGTGCCAGCAGTCCTGGGACAGGGTGGGAAAAACTGTTTTTT; CDR3: CASSPGTGWEKLFF
J: TRBJ2-7; D: TRBD2; V: TRBV11-3; size: NA; DNA: TGTGCCAGCAGCTTAGCGTGGCTAGCGGGAGTAACCTACGAGCAGTACTTC; CDR3: CASSLAWLAGVTYEQYF
J: TRBJ2-7; D: TRBD1; V: TRBV2; size: NA; DNA: TGTGCCAGCAGTGATCCTGGACAGGGGCCGTCCTACGAGCAGTACTTC; CDR3: CASSDPGQGPSYEQYF
J: TRBJ2-1; D: TRBD1; V: TRBV5-6; size: NA; DNA: TGTGCCAGCAGCTTGCCAGGGGGCCCCTACAATGAGCAGTTCTTC; CDR3: CASSLPGGPYNEQFF
J: TRBJ2-3; D: TRBD1; V: TRBV30; size: NA; DNA: TGTGCCTGCCAAAGCTCGGGACAGGGACCTCGGCGGGCTACGCAGTATTTT; CDR3: CACQSSGQGPRRATQYF
J: TRBJ1-3; D: NA; V: TRBV6-1; size: NA; DNA: TGTGCCAGCAGTGGGGCGACCATATATTTT; CDR3: CASSGATIYF
J: TRBJ2-5; D: NA; V: TRBV5-1; size: NA; DNA: TGCGCCAGCAGCTTAGGCCGGGAGAAAGAGACCCAGTACTTC; CDR3: CASSLGREKETQYF
J: TRBJ2-3; D: TRBD2; V: TRBV5-7; size: NA; DNA: TGTGCCAGCAGCTTGGAGACTAGCGGGAGTGGGACAGATACGCAGTATTTT; CDR3: CASSLETSGSGTDTQYF
J: TRBJ2-7; D: TRBD2; V: TRBV29-1; size: NA; DNA: TGCAGCGTTGAAGTAGGCGGGAGTCCCTACGAGCAGTACTTC; CDR3: CSVEVGGSPYEQYF
J: TRBJ2-7; D: TRBD1; V: TRBV14; size: NA; DNA: TGTGCCAGCAGCCAGCTAATGACAGGGTCCTACGAGCAGTACTTC; CDR3: CASSQLMTGSYEQYF
J: TRBJ2-1; D: TRBD2; V: TRBV4-3; size: NA; DNA: TGCGCCAGCAGCCAAGAGGAGCGGGAGCCTTTCAATGAGCAGTTCTTC; CDR3: CASSQEEREPFNEQFF
J: TRBJ2-3; D: TRBD2; V: TRBV6-1; size: once; DNA: TGTGCCAGCAGTGAACGGGGGGGTTCGGGCACAGATACGCAGTATTTT; CDR3: CASSERGGSGTDTQYF
J: TRBJ1-1; D: NA; V: TRBV5-1; size: NA; DNA: TGCGCCAGCAGCTTGGACGGGAGATCGAACACTGAAGCTTTCTTT; CDR3: CASSLDGRSNTEAFF
J: TRBJ1-2; D: TRBD1; V: TRBV9; size: NA; DNA: TGTGCCAGCAGCGTGGGACAGACAGGGGTAGATAGCTATGGCTACACCTTC; CDR3: CASSVGQTGVDSYGYTF
J: TRBJ2-7; D: TRBD2; V: TRBV2; size: once; DNA: TGTGCCAGCAGTGAAGCGCCCACGGACCTAGCGGGCGAGCAGTACTTC; CDR3: CASSEAPTDLAGEQYF
J: TRBJ2-5; D: TRBD1; V: TRBV11-2; size: NA; DNA: TGTGCCAGCAGCTCGACGGGACAGGGAAAGACCCAGTACTTC; CDR3: CASSSTGQGKTQYF
J: TRBJ1-1; D: NA; V: TRBV14; size: few; DNA: TGTGCCAGCAGTTTGGACAGATACACTGAAGCTTTCTTT; CDR3: CASSLDRYTEAFF
J: TRBJ2-1; D: NA; V: TRBV27; size: NA; DNA: TGTGCCAGCAGTCATCCCCCTCGCGGGACCAATGAGCAGTTCTTC; CDR3: CASSHPPRGTNEQFF
J: TRBJ2-1; D: NA; V: TRBV7-7; size: NA; DNA: TGTGCTAGCAGCGCGTTTGGACAGACCTACAATGAGCAGTTCTTC; CDR3: CASSAFGQTYNEQFF